The next 20 T cell receptor beta chains were all read from a single sample in a study of blood T cells in healthy people across ages. Then a second PCR, running about 6 to 11 cycles, was carried out with a sample-barcoded 5' primer and a J-beta primer mix. TCRdb redid the calling of the 5' RACE reads with MiXCR, one entry per CDR3 protein. The sample gives fewer than 800,000 distinct CDR3 sequences, about 34% of which show up once; less than 20% is in the top ten. The sample comprised blood. The source is a woman older than 75 in good health.

This clonotype appeared a few times. This chain joins TRBV7-9 and TRBJ1-2; no clear D gene. Germline CDR1 reads SEHNR; CDR2 reads FQNEAQ (reference sequence). V was clipped by 4 bases and J by 4 bases, with 16 bases between them. The CDR3 contains 15 residues. This CDR3 is CASSSRRVYSYGYTF. The CDR3 DNA follows: TGTGCCAGCAGCTCTCGCCGGGTCTACTCCTATGGCTACACCTTC.

The chain has TRBV7-2 and TRBJ2-7; 7 nucleotides line up with TRBD1. This CDR3 has 15 amino acids. Germline V gene sequence: CDR1 SGHTA, CDR2 FQGNSA. The V segment lost 5 bases and the J segment 1 base; nucleotides outside the gene matches: 8. The CDR3, as DNA: TGTGCCAGCAGCCCCCGGGACAGCCTTTCCTACGAGCAGTACTTC. Residues: CASSPRDSLSYEQYF.

This clonotype showed up just a few times. The CDR3 DNA reads TGCGCCAGCAGCTTGTCGATCTCTGGAAACACCATATATTTT. Its protein is CASSLSISGNTIYF. The chain links TRBV5-1 to TRBJ1-3; unclear D gene. This CDR3 spans 14 amino acids. Germline CDR1 is SGHRS and CDR2 is YFSETQ. V was clipped by 1 base and J by 0 bases, with 5 bases between them.

The table lists this clonotype with many counts. The chain has TRBV13 and TRBJ2-5; D possibly corresponds to TRBD1 (5 bases). CDR1 is PRHDT and CDR2 is FYEKMQ in the germline V gene (reference sequence). This CDR3 has 14 residues. Between the trimmed V and J ends, which lost 5 bases and 3 bases, there was a span of 13 bases. CDR3 nucleotide sequence: TGTGCCAGCAGCCCTAGACAGTCGGAAGAGACCCAGTACTTC. Translation gives CASSPRQSEETQYF.

This clonotype has ten or more counts. This chain uses TRBV2 with TRBJ1-4; 9 bases fit TRBD1. This CDR3 has 14 amino acids. Germline V gives CDR1 SNHLY, CDR2 FYNNEI. Losses at the gene ends were 8 bases for V and 1 base for J; bases not matched to a gene: 2. Here the CDR3 DNA reads TGTGCCAGCCGGGGACAGGGAACTAATGAAAAACTGTTTTTT. This translates into CASRGQGTNEKLFF.

In the case of this clonotype: Its ends do not fully match the called genes, so a read error is possible. The rearrangement uses TRBV7-6 and TRBJ2-1, with TRBD2 identical over 8 bases. The J call is doubtful: the DNA matches TRBJ2-7 better. The CDR3 extends over 15 amino acids. Germline V gene sequence: CDR1 SGHVS, CDR2 FNYEAQ. CDR3 nucleotides: TGTGACAGCAGCTCCCGGGGGGGCCGAGTCGGTGAGCAGTACTTC. This gives the protein CDSSSRGGRVGEQYF.

This clonotype appeared a few times. V and J are TRBV19 and TRBJ2-3; possibly TRBD2 for D (6 bases). V lost 1 base, J lost 2 bases, and 13 bases lay in between. CDR3 size: 16 residues. Germline V CDR1 and CDR2: LNHDA, SQIVND (reference sequence). DNA for the CDR3: TGTGCCAGTAGTATAGGCACGGGGGACGCCACAGATACGCAGTATTTT. Translation: CASSIGTGDATDTQYF.

This chain links TRBV24-1 with TRBJ1-1; 10 bases agree with TRBD1. Losses at the gene ends were 7 bases for V and 5 bases for J; bases not matched to a gene: 6. There are 14 residues in the CDR3. CDR1 KGHDR and CDR2 SFDVKD come from the germline V gene. The CDR3 here is CATRGTGDETEAFF. As DNA, the CDR3 is TGTGCCACCAGGGGGACAGGGGATGAGACTGAAGCTTTCTTT.

This clonotype was found many times. The rearrangement joins TRBV2 to TRBJ2-1; 9 nucleotides agree with TRBD1. V shed 6 bases, J shed 8 bases, and the junction held 14 bases outside the gene matches. CDR3 size: 16 residues. CDR1 is SNHLY and CDR2 is FYNNEI in the germline V gene. The CDR3 coding sequence is TGTGCCAGCAGATTAGCCGGGACAGGGAGGTCCGATGAGCAGTTCTTC. Translation gives CASRLAGTGRSDEQFF.

To note about this clonotype: A read error may be the cause here, since a much bigger clone is one base away. V usage is TRBV7-2 and J usage is TRBJ2-1; a possible D gene is TRBD2 (5 bases). The CDR3 is 15 amino acids. Germline V gene data show CDR1 as SGHTA and CDR2 as FQGNSA. CDR3 in DNA: TGTGCCAGCAGCATAGCGAGGGCGTCCTACAATGAGCAGTTCTTC. Its protein is CASSIARASYNEQFF.

The gene calls are TRBV3-1 and TRBJ2-1; 14 bases agree with TRBD2. The CDR3 length is 20 residues. CDR1 is LGHDT, CDR2 YNNKEL, per germline (reference sequence). After removal of 1 base from V and 0 bases from J, the junction contained 8 bases not matched to a gene. The CDR3 is CASSQVMGLAGASSYNEQFF. CDR3 coding DNA: TGTGCCAGCAGCCAAGTCATGGGACTAGCGGGGGCCAGCTCCTACAATGAGCAGTTCTTC.

This sequence joins TRBV13 and TRBJ1-6, with unresolved D. The CDR3 is 15 residues long. V was pared by 3 bases and J by 1 base, with 7 bases between. Germline-derived CDR1 and CDR2 are PRHDT and FYEKMQ (reference sequence). The DNA for the CDR3 is TGTGCCAGCAGCTTCGGTGGATCCTATAATTCACCCCTCCACTTT. This sequence encodes CASSFGGSYNSPLHF.

This clonotype was seen ten or more times. This rearrangement joins TRBV12-3 or TRBV12-4 to TRBJ2-6; 7 bases align to TRBD1. Unmatched junction bases numbered 11, after V lost 6 bases and J lost 0 bases. The CDR3 spans 18 residues. CDR3 sequence (DNA): TGTGCCAGCAGGGAGAGGACAGGATTGCTCTCTGGGGCCAACGTCCTGACTTTC. Protein: CASRERTGLLSGANVLTF.

This clonotype came up many times. V gene TRBV29-1 combines with J gene TRBJ2-1, with D possibly matching TRBD2 (5 bases). Germline CDR1 and CDR2: SQVTM and ANQGSEA. Trimming cost V 6 bases and J 5 bases, with 11 bases left between them. The CDR3 spans 12 residues. The DNA for the CDR3 is TGCAGCGTGGGTCTCGGGAACAATGAGCAGTTCTTC. Protein product: CSVGLGNNEQFF.

This clonotype was detected only a few times. CDR3 in amino acids: CASRSTGSTGQFF. CDR3 coding DNA: TGTGCCAGCAGGAGTACGGGGTCGACGGGGCAGTTCTTC. V and J are TRBV7-2 and TRBJ2-1; TRBD2 might be the D (5 bases). The CDR3 runs to 13 residues. The V end lost 6 bases, the J end lost 12 bases, and 18 bases lay between the germline ends. Germline V gene lookup returns CDR1 SGHTA and CDR2 FQGNSA.

Ten or more counts support this clonotype. The CDR3 DNA follows: TGCGCCAGCACCCAATTGAGGCGGGGGGGTTCTAGCACAGATACGCAGTATTTT. The encoded protein is CASTQLRRGGSSTDTQYF. The genes are TRBV5-1 and TRBJ2-3; 9 nucleotides line up with TRBD2. Germline CDR1 SGHRS, CDR2 YFSETQ. This CDR3 comprises 18 residues. V lost 6 bases and J lost 0; bases outside the gene matches: 14.

A word on this clonotype: The junction differs from germline at one of its ends, possibly a read error. This chain joins TRBV6-2 or TRBV6-3 and TRBJ1-2; 8 nucleotides match TRBD1. Germline V gene data show CDR1 as MNHEY and CDR2 as SVGEGT. The CDR3 totals 15 residues. The DNA for the CDR3 is TGTGCCAGCAGTTACGGGACAGGAGGACTTTATGGCTGCACCTTC. Translated, it gives CASSYGTGGLYGCTF.

Details on this clonotype: An end of the junction differs from the germline gene, which may be a read error. The rearrangement uses TRBV7-2 and TRBJ1-5; no clear D gene. CDR3 length equals 13 residues. CDR1 and CDR2 (germline): SGHTA, FQGNSA. CDR3 in amino acids: CASSPGPNPPQHF. CDR3 nucleotides: TGTGCCAGCAGCCCGGGTCCCAATCCGCCCCAGCATTTT. The entire variable domain, with the rest obtained from reference TRBV7-2 and TRBJ1-5, is as follows: GAGVSQSPSNKVTEKGKDVELRCDPISGHTALYWYRQSLGQGLEFLIYFQGNSAPDKSGLPSDRFSAERTGGSVSTLTIQRTQQEDSAVYLCASSPGPNPPQHFGDGTRLSIL.

Regarding this clonotype: A much larger clone sits a single nucleotide away, making a read error possible. The chain uses TRBV20-1 and TRBJ2-7; TRBD2 aligns across 7 bases. The J segment lost 7 bases and the V segment lost 3 bases, leaving 12 bases of the junction unmatched. Per germline, CDR1 DFQATT and CDR2 SNEGSKA (reference sequence). The CDR3 consists of 14 residues. As DNA, the CDR3 is TGCAGTGCTAGGGGCCCTCGGGGGGTGAATGAGCAGTACTTC. This encodes CSARGPRGVNEQYF.

This rearrangement joins TRBV7-9 to TRBJ2-2; D is possibly TRBD1 or TRBD2 (5 bases each). The germline gives CDR1 SEHNR, CDR2 FQNEAQ (reference sequence). The CDR3 spans 15 residues. Between the trimmed V and J ends, which lost 4 bases and 4 bases, there was a span of 13 bases. The CDR3 DNA sequence: TGTGCCAGCAGCTCCCGGGGCGCAGCCACCGGGGAGCTGTTTTTT. Encoded protein: CASSSRGAATGELFF. Variable domain in full (rest from reference TRBV7-9 and TRBJ2-2): DTGVSQNPRHKITKRGQNVTFRCDPISEHNRLYWYRQTLGQGPEFLTYFQNEAQLEKSRLLSDRFSAERPKGSFSTLEIQRTEQGDSAMYLCASSSRGAATGELFFGEGSRLTVL.